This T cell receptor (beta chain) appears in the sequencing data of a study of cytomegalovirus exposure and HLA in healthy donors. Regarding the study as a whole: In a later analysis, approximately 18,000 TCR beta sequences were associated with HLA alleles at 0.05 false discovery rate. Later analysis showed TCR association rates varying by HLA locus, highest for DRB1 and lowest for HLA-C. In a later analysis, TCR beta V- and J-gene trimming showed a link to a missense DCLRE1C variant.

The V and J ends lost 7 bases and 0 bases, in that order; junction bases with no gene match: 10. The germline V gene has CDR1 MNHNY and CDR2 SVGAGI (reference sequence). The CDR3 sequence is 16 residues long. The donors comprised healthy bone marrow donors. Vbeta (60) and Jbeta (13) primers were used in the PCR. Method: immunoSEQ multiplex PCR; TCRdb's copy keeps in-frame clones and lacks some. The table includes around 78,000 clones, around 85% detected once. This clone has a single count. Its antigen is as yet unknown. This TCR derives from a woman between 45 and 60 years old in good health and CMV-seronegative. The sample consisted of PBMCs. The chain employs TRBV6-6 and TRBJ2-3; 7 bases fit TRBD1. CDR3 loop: CASTERQGTSTDTQYF. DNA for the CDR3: TGTGCCAGCACCGAGCGACAGGGAACTAGCACAGATACGCAGTATTTT.